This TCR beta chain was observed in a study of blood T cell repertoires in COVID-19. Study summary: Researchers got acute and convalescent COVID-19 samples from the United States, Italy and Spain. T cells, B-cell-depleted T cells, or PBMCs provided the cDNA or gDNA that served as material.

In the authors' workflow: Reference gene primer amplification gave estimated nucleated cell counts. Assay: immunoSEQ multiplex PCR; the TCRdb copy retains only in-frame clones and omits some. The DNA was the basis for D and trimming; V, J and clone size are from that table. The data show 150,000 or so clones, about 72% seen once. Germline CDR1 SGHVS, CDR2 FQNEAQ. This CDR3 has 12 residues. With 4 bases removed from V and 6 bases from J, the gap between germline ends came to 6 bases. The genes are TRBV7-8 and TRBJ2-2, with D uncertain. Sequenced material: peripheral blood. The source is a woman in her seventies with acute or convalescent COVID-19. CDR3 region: CASSWLAGELFF. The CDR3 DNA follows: TGTGCCAGCAGCTGGCTAGCCGGGGAGCTGTTTTTT.